This T cell receptor beta chain was recorded in a study of blood T cell repertoires in COVID-19. Study background: Sites in the United States, Italy and Spain provided acute and convalescent COVID-19 samples. Sources were T cells, B-cell-depleted T cells, or PBMCs; the material itself was cDNA or gDNA.

Under the authors' procedure: Reference gene primer amplification yielded estimated nucleated cell counts. Sequencing was performed with immunoSEQ multiplex PCR; in TCRdb, only in-frame clones are kept and a portion is missing. V, J and clone size derive from that table, while D and trimming were established from the DNA sequence. The sample consists of 130,000 to 150,000 clones, approximately 80% of them appearing once. This CDR3 is built from 14 residues. CDR1 SGHTA and CDR2 FQGNSA come from the germline V gene. The trim removed 5 bases at V and 6 bases at J, leaving 5 bases unmatched. The receptor's source is a woman aged 50 to 65 in a cohort sampled during active or convalescent COVID-19. The chain links TRBV7-2 to TRBJ2-2; 8 bases agree with TRBD2. The sample comprised peripheral blood. CDR3 amino acids: CASSPRTSSGELFF. CDR3 nucleotides: TGTGCCAGCAGCCCTAGGACTAGCTCCGGGGAGCTGTTTTTT.